Presented here are 15 T cell receptor beta chains from one specimen sequenced in a study of Graves' ophthalmopathy and Graves' hyperthyroidism. The sequenced template was RNA, covering the TCR beta CDR3 region. RT-PCR with HTBI primers came first, then second-round multiplex PCR. TCRdb itself ran the multiplex PCR reads through MiXCR, one entry per CDR3 protein. The sample lists over 450,000 distinct CDR3 sequences, 13% to 15% seen once, with about 9.4% in the top ten. Material for sequencing was blood. All receptors derive from a woman aged 30 to 39 with Graves' ophthalmopathy.

This clonotype came up many times. The CDR3 DNA reads as TGCGCCAGCAGCTTGGACCCGGGACAGGGCCTCCGTGGCTACACCTTC. Protein: CASSLDPGQGLRGYTF. The chain employs TRBV5-1 and TRBJ1-2; 9 positions agree with TRBD1. The CDR3 runs 16 residues. V dropped 0 bases and J dropped 7; count of bases not matched to a gene: 10. Per the germline V gene, CDR1 is SGHRS and CDR2 is YFSETQ.

This clonotype was seen ten or more times. The genes are TRBV6-5 and TRBJ2-7; no reliable D call. Germline V gene sequence: CDR1 MNHEY, CDR2 SVGAGI. The V and J ends lost 2 bases and 5 bases respectively, with 10 bases between them. This CDR3 region has 13 residues. CDR3 nucleotide sequence: TGTGCCAGCAGTTACGTCACCACCGACGAGCAGTACTTC. This encodes CASSYVTTDEQYF.

At least ten counts were recorded for this clonotype. The chain recombines TRBV12-3 or TRBV12-4 with TRBJ2-7; a weak D match, TRBD1 (6 bases). The CDR3 runs to 15 residues. V was trimmed by 5 bases and J by 2 bases, leaving 16 bases between them. The CDR3 loop reads CASSLRSQGPYEQYF. DNA for the CDR3: TGTGCCAGCAGTCTAAGGTCCCAGGGGCCCTACGAGCAGTACTTC.

In its sample, this clonotype was seen many times. The chain employs TRBV9 and TRBJ1-6; possibly TRBD1 for D (5 bases). V was shortened by 4 bases and J by 7 bases, with 12 bases between the two germline ends. The CDR3 extends over 14 amino acids. Germline CDR1 is SGDLS and CDR2 is YYNGEE. The DNA for the CDR3 is TGTGCCAGCAGCCCCCAGGGACGCAATTCACCCCTCCACTTT. It specifies CASSPQGRNSPLHF. Looking up the rest from reference TRBV9 and TRBJ1-6 gives the full variable domain: DSGVTQTPKHLITATGQRVTLRCSPRSGDLSVYWYQQSLDQGLQFLIQYYNGEERAKGNILERFSAQQFPDLHSELNLSSLELGDSALYFCASSPQGRNSPLHFGNGTRLTVT.

The sample holds many counts of this clonotype. V usage is TRBV27 and J usage is TRBJ1-2, with TRBD1 as a possible D gene (5 bases). The germline V gene has CDR1 MNHEY and CDR2 SMNVEV (reference sequence). With 3 bases removed from V and 8 bases from J, the gap between germline ends came to 16 bases. This CDR3 contains 14 residues. The DNA for the CDR3 is TGTGCCAGCAGTTTGGGGCAAGGGCGCGGAGGCTACACCTTC. Translation: CASSLGQGRGGYTF.

This clonotype was recorded at least ten times. The V and J genes are TRBV6-1 and TRBJ1-2, with D possibly matching TRBD1 (5 bases). Germline values: CDR1 MNHNS, CDR2 SASEGT. V was clipped by 0 bases and J by 0 bases, with 11 bases between them. CDR3 size: 16 residues. CDR3 bases: TGTGCCAGCAGTGAAGCTATGGGACGGTCTAACTATGGCTACACCTTC. It encodes CASSEAMGRSNYGYTF.

Worth noting for this clonotype: A much more abundant neighbour one base away suggests this may be a read error. Without the conserved terminal phenylalanine or tryptophan, this CDR3 likely stems from a read error. The V and J genes are TRBV29-1 and TRBJ1-5; 9 bases agree with TRBD1. V shed 6 bases, J shed 7 bases, and the junction held 7 bases outside the gene matches. CDR1 SQVTM and CDR2 ANQGSEA come from the germline V gene. The CDR3 sequence is 13 residues long. The CDR3: CSVADRGGQPQHL. CDR3 nucleotides: TGCAGCGTCGCGGACAGGGGAGGACAGCCCCAGCATTTG.

This clonotype was recorded many times. The gene calls are TRBV7-9 and TRBJ2-7; D not resolved. Trimming left V 5 bases short and J 5 bases short, with 13 bases between. The CDR3 runs 13 residues. Germline V gene data show CDR1 as SEHNR and CDR2 as FQNEAQ (reference sequence). The DNA for the CDR3 is TGTGCCAGCAGCCCCGCGGATGGGGACGAGCAGTACTTC. Protein sequence: CASSPADGDEQYF.

In its sample, this clonotype was seen many times. The DNA is left out, because the CDR3 cannot be placed on it with certainty; the CDR3 is given as TCRdb lists it. The V call is TRBV12-3 or TRBV12-4, the J call TRBJ1-5; the table names TRBD1, a call not compared with the DNA. The CDR3 has 15 residues if both end residues are counted. The CDR3 sequence is CASSSSDRPGQPQHF.

This clonotype showed up many times. The chain recombines TRBV4-1 with TRBJ1-2; the D is unclear. The CDR3 sequence is 13 residues long. Germline CDR1 reads MGHRA; CDR2 reads YSYEKL. Trimming took off 0 bases at V and 7 bases at J, with 9 bases between the two ends. CDR3 protein: CASSQDWPPGYTF. In nucleotides, the CDR3 is TGCGCCAGCAGCCAAGATTGGCCCCCTGGCTACACCTTC.

This clonotype was seen only a few times. A single base separates this from a much larger clone, so it may be a read error. The V gene is TRBV9, the J gene TRBJ2-2, with D perhaps TRBD1 or TRBD2 (5 bases each). Germline V CDR1 and CDR2: SGDLS, YYNGEE. This CDR3 is built from 15 residues. CDR3 bases: TGTGCCAGCAGCGTCCAGGGAACGGACACCGGGGAGCTGTGTTTT. It yields the protein CASSVQGTDTGELCF.

This clonotype was recorded a few times. The rearrangement links TRBV30 to TRBJ2-5; possibly TRBD2 for D (6 bases). This CDR3 is built from 14 residues. Trimming took off 0 bases at V and 4 bases at J, with 12 bases between the two ends. Per germline, CDR1 GTSNPN and CDR2 SVGIG (reference sequence). The CDR3 loop reads CAWSVGGARETQYF. The CDR3 DNA follows: TGTGCCTGGAGTGTCGGAGGGGCGCGAGAGACCCAGTACTTC. The full variable domain, completed using reference TRBV30 and TRBJ2-5, is SQTIHQWPATLVQPVGSPLSLECTVEGTSNPNLYWYRQAAGRGLQLLFYSVGIGQISSEVPQNLSASRPQDRQFILSSKKLLLSDSGFYLCAWSVGGARETQYFGPGTRLLVL.

Ten or more counts support this clonotype. CDR3 coding DNA: TGTGCCAGGAGGGGTCGGGAGACCCAGTACTTC. Residues: CARRGRETQYF. The gene calls are TRBV6-1 and TRBJ2-5; D tentatively fits TRBD1 or TRBD2 (5 bases each). Germline CDR1 and CDR2: MNHNS and SASEGT. There are 11 residues in the CDR3. V lost 9 bases and J lost 5, with 10 bases in between.

Comment on this clonotype: A read error may explain this, as a much larger clone is one base away. This rearrangement joins TRBV5-1 to TRBJ1-1; D is unclear. The CDR3 is 12 residues long. Germline CDR1 is SGHRS and CDR2 is YFSETQ. The V gene lost 5 bases and the J gene lost 3 bases, with 8 bases spanning the gap. Here the CDR3 reads CASRTEYTEAFF. CDR3 nucleotides: TGCGCCAGCAGGACGGAGTACACTGAAGCTTTCTTT.

This clonotype came up many times. The chain uses TRBV6-1 and TRBJ2-1; 10 bases match TRBD1. The CDR3 consists of 14 residues. The ends lost 8 bases at V and 8 bases at J; junction bases unmatched: 9. The germline V gene has CDR1 MNHNS and CDR2 SASEGT. The CDR3, as DNA: TGTGCCAGCGCACCCTGGACAGGGGGTTATGAGCAGTTCTTC. This codes for CASAPWTGGYEQFF.